Below are 3 T cell receptor beta chains sequenced from a single sample in a study of graft-versus-host responses after intestinal transplantation. No antigens are known for them. The repertoire was sequenced with immunoSEQ multiplex PCR; TCRdb's copy has only in-frame clones and lacks some. The profile shows 90,000 to 95,000 clones, over 80% of them singletons. The sequences come from unstimulated CD8+ T cells sorted from spleen or lymph node cells, collected before intestinal transplant. The receptors shown here come from a human donor who received an intestinal transplant.

The chain employs TRBV15 and TRBJ2-7; the D gene could be TRBD1 or TRBD2 (5 bases each). Per the germline V gene, CDR1 is LNHNV and CDR2 is YYDKDF (reference sequence). Trimming stripped 1 base from V and 6 bases from J, with 13 bases between. The CDR3 loop spans 14 amino acids. The CDR3 DNA sequence: TGTGCCACCAGCAGAGGTGAGGCAGGGAGCGAGCAGTACTTC. Encoded protein: CATSRGEAGSEQYF.

This clone was seen a single time. The chain joins TRBV27 to TRBJ1-2; tentatively, D is TRBD1 (5 bases). The CDR3 has 14 residues. The germline V and J ends were trimmed by 0 bases and 6 bases, with 11 bases remaining between them. In germline, CDR1 is MNHEY, CDR2 SMNVEV (reference sequence). The DNA of the CDR3 is TGTGCCAGCAGTTTATCAGGGCAGGGCAATGGCTACACCTTC. Its protein product is CASSLSGQGNGYTF.

This chain connects TRBV14 to TRBJ2-7, with D perhaps given as TRBD1 or TRBD2 (6 bases each). V lost 2 bases to trimming and J lost 5 bases, with 16 bases between them. The germline V gene has CDR1 SGHDN and CDR2 FVKESK. The CDR3 has 15 amino acids. CDR3 DNA sequence: TGTGCCAGCAGCCAACGGGGGCCTCAAGGGAACGAGCAGTACTTC. Translation: CASSQRGPQGNEQYF.